Below, 26 T cell receptor beta chains from the same sample are listed, as sequenced in a study of shared clonotypes between healthy human individuals. This table comes from immunoSEQ multiplex PCR, and its TCRdb copy is limited to in-frame clones, with some not included. The table records some 2,100,000 clones, roughly 91% of them present only once. Naivety among CD8 cells was defined by CD45RO negativity and positive CCR7 selection, thereby excluding terminally differentiated effector memory CD45RA+ cells. Sequenced: naive CD8+ T cells from PBMCs. These receptor sequences come from a man younger than 35 in good health. Some clones in this sample may be carry-over from other donors' samples.

V usage is TRBV9 and J usage is TRBJ2-7; 11 bases line up with TRBD1. The junction had 5 bases not matched to a gene; V was cut back by 4 bases and J by 2 bases. The CDR3 covers 15 residues. Germline V gene lookup returns CDR1 SGDLS and CDR2 YYNGEE. The CDR3 here is CASSLEGQGAYEQYF. CDR3 sequence (DNA): TGTGCCAGCAGCCTAGAGGGACAGGGGGCCTACGAGCAGTACTTC.

The V call is TRBV6-6, the J call TRBJ2-7; 7 bases fit TRBD1. With V trimmed by 0 bases and J by 5 bases, 7 bases remained unmatched. The CDR3 runs 15 residues. CDR1 and CDR2 from the germline V gene are MNHNY and SVGAGI (reference sequence). CDR3 nucleotides: TGTGCCAGCAGTTACTCGGGCCAGGGGGACCACGAGCAGTACTTC. Its translation: CASSYSGQGDHEQYF.

The J gene is TRBJ2-2, the V gene TRBV7-3, with D hard to call. The CDR3 has 13 residues. V was shortened by 4 bases and J by 5 bases, with 8 bases between the two germline ends. From germline, CDR1 is SGHTA and CDR2 FQGTGA. The CDR3 region is CASSWLRTGELFF. The DNA for the CDR3 is TGTGCCAGCAGCTGGCTCCGAACCGGGGAGCTGTTTTTT.

The V and J genes are TRBV10-2 and TRBJ2-1; TRBD2 aligns across 14 bases. CDR1 and CDR2 (germline): WSHSY, SAAADI. With 6 bases clipped from V and 8 bases from J, the junction kept 9 bases outside the gene matches. The CDR3 length is 16 residues. CDR3 protein: CASSIIGLAGGDEQFF. In DNA form, the CDR3 reads TGCGCCAGCAGCATCATAGGACTAGCGGGAGGAGATGAGCAGTTCTTC.

The chain links TRBV5-5 to TRBJ1-4, with a weak D call TRBD1 (5 bases). Per germline, CDR1 SGHKS and CDR2 YYEKEE (reference sequence). V was cut by 8 bases and J by 5 bases, with 13 bases left in between. The CDR3 is 13 residues long. The CDR3 sequence: CASGQGLNEKLFF. CDR3 nucleotides: TGTGCCAGTGGCCAGGGTCTAAATGAAAAACTGTTTTTT.

V usage is TRBV7-8 and J usage is TRBJ2-7, with 7 bases lining up with TRBD2. The CDR3 length is 14 residues. The junction had 6 bases not matched to a gene; V was cut back by 5 bases and J by 2 bases. The germline gives CDR1 SGHVS, CDR2 FQNEAQ. CDR3 region: CASSGGRAAYEQYF. CDR3 nucleotides: TGTGCCAGCAGCGGAGGGAGGGCAGCCTACGAGCAGTACTTC.

The V gene is TRBV15, the J gene TRBJ2-3; D remains ambiguous. Trimming took off 4 bases at V and 2 bases at J, with 19 bases between the two ends. The CDR3 consists of 17 residues. Germline CDR1 is LNHNV and CDR2 is YYDKDF (reference sequence). The CDR3 sequence: CATSTRPRAGLTDTQYF. CDR3 sequence (DNA): TGTGCCACCAGCACCCGCCCAAGGGCAGGCCTCACAGATACGCAGTATTTT.

The V and J genes are TRBV11-2 and TRBJ2-2, with 10 bases matching TRBD2. The CDR3 extends over 16 amino acids. Germline loops: CDR1 SGHAT, CDR2 FQNNGV. Unmatched junction bases numbered 4, after V lost 1 base and J lost 5 bases. The CDR3 nucleotides read TGTGCCAGCAGCTTAGTTCCTAGCGGGAGTACCGGGGAGCTGTTTTTT. This encodes CASSLVPSGSTGELFF.

V is TRBV27 and J is TRBJ2-3; D is undetermined. Deletions cut 0 bases from V and 10 bases from J, with 11 bases between. The CDR3 covers 13 residues. Germline CDR1 MNHEY, CDR2 SMNVEV (reference sequence). CDR3 nucleotides: TGTGCCAGCAGTTTATCGGGCAGCTTTGCGCAGTATTTT. Translated, it gives CASSLSGSFAQYF.

The chain has TRBV7-9 and TRBJ2-1; 12 bases agree with TRBD2. Trimming removed 5 bases from V and 6 bases from J; junction bases left unmatched: 5. The CDR3 sequence is 15 residues long. Germline assignment: CDR1 SEHNR and CDR2 FQNEAQ (reference sequence). The DNA of the CDR3 is TGTGCCAGCAGCCTAAAGACTAGCGGGAGCAATGAGCAGTTCTTC. Translated: CASSLKTSGSNEQFF.

The chain joins TRBV27 to TRBJ2-2, with D possibly being TRBD1 or TRBD2 (5 bases each). This CDR3 is built from 14 residues. Per germline, CDR1 MNHEY and CDR2 SMNVEV (reference sequence). V was pared by 6 bases and J by 7 bases, with 15 bases between. CDR3 region: CASSGNPGYGELFF. CDR3 nucleotide sequence: TGTGCCAGCAGCGGGAACCCAGGGTACGGGGAGCTGTTTTTT.

The V and J genes are TRBV28 and TRBJ2-7; TRBD1 matches 11 bases. With V trimmed by 3 bases and J by 4 bases, 8 bases remained unmatched. The germline gives CDR1 MDHEN, CDR2 SYDVKM. CDR3 length equals 16 residues. The CDR3 spells CASSFLGTGGLYEQYF. CDR3 DNA: TGTGCCAGCAGTTTCTTGGGGACAGGGGGGCTTTACGAGCAGTACTTC.

The chain combines TRBV5-5 with TRBJ2-2, with TRBD2 identical over 12 bases. V lost 0 bases, J lost 3 bases, and 0 bases stayed unmatched. Germline-derived CDR1 and CDR2 are SGHKS and YYEKEE (reference sequence). The CDR3 loop spans 16 amino acids. The CDR3 nucleotides are TGTGCCAGCAGCTTGGCTAGCGGGAGGGACACCGGGGAGCTGTTTTTT. Translation: CASSLASGRDTGELFF.

Details on this clone: The same CDR3 also results from other DNA sequences found in this sample. The gene calls are TRBV7-9 and TRBJ2-7, with TRBD1 matching over 8 bases. CDR3 length: 13 amino acids. The V gene end was trimmed by 5 bases and the J gene end by 3 bases; junction bases not matched to a gene: 3. Germline values: CDR1 SEHNR, CDR2 FQNEAQ (reference sequence). The DNA for the CDR3 is TGTGCCAGCAGCCCGGGACAGGTCTACGAGCAGTACTTC. Translated: CASSPGQVYEQYF.

The chain couples TRBV6-5 to TRBJ2-1; no reliable D call. Trimming removed 0 bases at V and 9 bases at J, with 12 bases between. Germline-derived CDR1 and CDR2 are MNHEY and SVGAGI. This CDR3 has 14 residues. For the CDR3, the DNA is TGTGCCAGCAGTTACTCGGTGATTAGGAGTGAGCAGTTCTTC. Translating gives CASSYSVIRSEQFF.

This chain connects TRBV10-3 to TRBJ1-5, with 7 bases that match TRBD1. Germline assignment: CDR1 ENHRY and CDR2 SYGVKD. The CDR3 has 13 amino acids. Unmatched junction bases numbered 6, after V lost 11 bases and J lost 2 bases. CDR3 nucleotide sequence: TGTGCCGTCGGGCAGGGGGGCAATCAGCCCCAGCATTTT. This sequence encodes CAVGQGGNQPQHF.

The chain carries TRBV11-2 and TRBJ2-1; D might be TRBD2 (6 bases). V was trimmed by 3 bases and J by 8 bases, leaving 20 bases between them. The CDR3 is made up of 16 amino acids. In germline, CDR1 is SGHAT, CDR2 FQNNGV. The CDR3 protein is CASSLIGSYGEDEQFF. In DNA form, the CDR3 reads TGTGCCAGCAGCTTGATCGGCTCGTACGGGGAGGATGAGCAGTTCTTC. Filled out from reference TRBV11-2 and TRBJ2-1, the complete variable domain reads EAGVAQSPRYKIIEKRQSVAFWCNPISGHATLYWYQQILGQGPKLLIQFQNNGVVDDSQLPKDRFSAERLKGVDSTLKIQPAKLEDSAVYLCASSLIGSYGEDEQFFGPGTRLTVL.

The CDR3 sequence: CASSIEGTGTGYGYTF. CDR3 DNA: TGTGCCAGTAGTATAGAGGGAACCGGGACAGGCTATGGCTACACCTTC. The chain has TRBV19 and TRBJ1-2; TRBD1 matches 8 bases. V shed 0 bases and J 4 bases; nucleotides not matched to a gene: 7. CDR3 length: 16 amino acids. Germline V gives CDR1 LNHDA, CDR2 SQIVND (reference sequence).

This chain links TRBV7-8 with TRBJ1-2; no reliable D call. Trimming took 5 bases from V and 4 from J, leaving 11 bases between them. The CDR3 contains 13 residues. CDR1 SGHVS and CDR2 FQNEAQ come from the germline V gene. The CDR3 here is CASSRKDGYGYTF. The DNA of the CDR3 is TGTGCCAGCAGCAGAAAGGACGGCTATGGCTACACCTTC.

V usage is TRBV4-3 and J usage is TRBJ1-4, with 7 bases aligning to TRBD1. Germline V gene sequence: CDR1 LGHNA, CDR2 YSLEER. The CDR3 contains 17 residues. The ends lost 4 bases at V and 7 bases at J; junction bases unmatched: 15. In nucleotides, the CDR3 is TGCGCCAGCAGCCCCAATTATGACAGGGCTTGGGGTGAAAAACTGTTTTTT. The encoded protein is CASSPNYDRAWGEKLFF.

This chain connects TRBV6-5 to TRBJ2-5; 7 bases fit TRBD1. CDR3 length: 14 residues. The germline V gene encodes CDR1 MNHEY and CDR2 SVGAGI. Trimming at V came to 1 base and at J to 4 bases, leaving 3 bases not matched to a gene. Here the CDR3 DNA reads TGTGCCAGCAGTTACTTTGGACAGGCAGAGACCCAGTACTTC. Translation gives CASSYFGQAETQYF.

This rearrangement joins TRBV9 to TRBJ2-5; 9 nucleotides align to TRBD1. The CDR3 totals 18 residues. CDR1 is SGDLS, CDR2 YYNGEE, per germline. The V segment lost 0 bases and the J segment 2 bases; nucleotides outside the gene matches: 11. CDR3 sequence (DNA): TGTGCCAGCAGCGTAGAGGGGGGGACAGGGACGCGTCAAGAGACCCAGTACTTC. Translation: CASSVEGGTGTRQETQYF.

The V gene is TRBV5-1, the J gene TRBJ1-1, with TRBD1 matching 8 bases. The CDR3 has 16 amino acids. V dropped 4 bases and J dropped 7; count of bases not matched to a gene: 15. Germline V lookup: CDR1 SGHRS, CDR2 YFSETQ. The CDR3 bases are TGCGCCAGCAGCAACGACCTGACAGGGGAGCGAGGTGAAGCTTTCTTT. Translating gives CASSNDLTGERGEAFF. Looking up the rest from reference TRBV5-1 and TRBJ1-1 gives the full variable domain: KAGVTQTPRYLIKTRGQQVTLSCSPISGHRSVSWYQQTPGQGLQFLFEYFSETQRNKGNFPGRFSGRQFSNSRSEMNVSTLELGDSALYLCASSNDLTGERGEAFFGQGTRLTVV.

This chain connects TRBV27 to TRBJ1-1, with D unresolved. Trimming shortened V by 0 bases and J by 0 bases, and 8 bases separated the two germline ends. Per germline, CDR1 MNHEY and CDR2 SMNVEV (reference sequence). The CDR3 sequence is 15 residues long. CDR3 sequence (DNA): TGTGCCAGCAGTTTATCGGTGGGGATGAACACTGAAGCTTTCTTT. It is translated as CASSLSVGMNTEAFF.

This chain joins TRBV30 and TRBJ1-1; a weak D match, TRBD1 (5 bases). Germline V CDR1 and CDR2: GTSNPN, SVGIG (reference sequence). There are 13 residues in the CDR3. The V end lost 5 bases, the J end lost 0 bases, and 10 bases lay between the germline ends. The CDR3 sequence: CAWGGLMNTEAFF. For the CDR3, the DNA is TGTGCCTGGGGGGGACTGATGAACACTGAAGCTTTCTTT.

Only one count was recorded for this clone. The chain combines TRBV7-9 with TRBJ2-7; tentatively, D is TRBD1 (5 bases). Trimming took 5 bases from V and 6 from J, leaving 17 bases between them. Germline CDR1 SEHNR, CDR2 FQNEAQ (reference sequence). CDR3 size: 14 residues. CDR3 coding DNA: TGTGCCAGCAGCGGAAAAGGGGTTTTGGGCGAGCAGTACTTC. Protein sequence: CASSGKGVLGEQYF.